Listed here is a single T cell receptor (beta chain). Germline and junction disagree at one end, which may indicate a read error. This sample also contains other DNA sequences that code for the same CDR3. Repertoires were generated with immunoSEQ multiplex PCR, while TCRdb's copy carries only in-frame clones and drops some. The sample holds about 2.1 million clones, just over 90% seen once. It was CD45RO-negative cells, positively selected for CCR7, that made up naive CD8 cells, with terminally differentiated effector memory CD45RA+ cells excluded. This specimen belongs to a study of shared clonotypes between healthy human individuals. Per germline, CDR1 SGHDN and CDR2 FVKESK. The CDR3 length is 13 residues.

This receptor was identified in a man between 18 and 35 years old in good health. Some clones in this sample may be carry-over from other donors' samples. The sample taken for sequencing was naive CD8+ T cells from PBMCs. The chain links TRBV14 to TRBJ1-2; 7 bases agree with TRBD1. The CDR3 region is CASSGTANYGYTF. The CDR3 nucleotides are TGTGCCAGCTCCGGGACAGCTAACTACGGCTACACCTTC.